The 20 T cell receptor beta chains listed next were all sequenced from one sample in a study of blood T cells in healthy people across ages. A J-beta primer mix and a sample-barcoded 5' primer were used in a second PCR of about 7 to 12 cycles. TCRdb reanalysed the 5' RACE reads using MiXCR and keeps one entry per CDR3 protein. The table includes more than 1.4 million distinct CDR3 sequences, 40% to 50% detected once. The material sequenced was blood. Receptor source: a woman under 30 in good health.

This clonotype was recorded a few times. V and J are TRBV12-3 or TRBV12-4 and TRBJ2-7; 15 nucleotides line up with TRBD2. CDR3 size: 16 residues. V lost 4 bases to trimming and J lost 3 bases; unmatched junction nucleotides: 4. In DNA, the CDR3 is TGTGCCAGCAGTTCGCGGACTAGCGGGAGGGTCTACGAGCAGTACTTC. Amino acid sequence: CASSSRTSGRVYEQYF.

As concerns this clonotype: This may come from a read error, since a much larger clone is one base off. The chain has TRBV10-3 and TRBJ1-1; D not certain. This CDR3 has 11 residues. CDR1 ENHRY and CDR2 SYGVKD come from the germline V gene. This CDR3 is CASRRNTGAFF. In DNA form, the CDR3 reads TGTGCCTCCCGCCGGAACACTGGAGCTTTCTTT.

This clonotype has just one count. The chain uses TRBV6-6 and TRBJ2-1; 14 bases agree with TRBD2. Losses at the gene ends were 4 bases for V and 9 bases for J; bases not matched to a gene: 11. The CDR3 contains 17 residues. Germline V gene data show CDR1 as MNHNY and CDR2 as SVGAGI (reference sequence). The CDR3 protein is CASSSLPGLAGESEQFF. CDR3 bases: TGTGCCAGCAGTTCCTTACCGGGACTAGCGGGAGAAAGTGAGCAGTTCTTC.

The rearrangement links TRBV3-1 to TRBJ2-5; 15 positions match TRBD2. Trimming at V came to 1 base and at J to 2 bases, leaving 11 bases not matched to a gene. The CDR3 runs 20 residues. The germline gives CDR1 LGHDT, CDR2 YNNKEL (reference sequence). The CDR3 DNA sequence: TGTGCCAGCAGCCAAGGGCTCGGGACTAGCGGGAGGCGAAGGCAAGAGACCCAGTACTTC. The encoded protein is CASSQGLGTSGRRRQETQYF.

This clonotype was observed a handful of times. This sequence joins TRBV20-1 and TRBJ2-7; D is undetermined. The CDR3 is made up of 13 amino acids. Per germline, CDR1 DFQATT and CDR2 SNEGSKA (reference sequence). V shed 0 bases and J shed 6 bases, with 12 bases lying between them. For the CDR3, the DNA is TGCAGTGCTAGAGATAGCCCAGCTCGCGAGCAGTACTTC. It encodes CSARDSPAREQYF.

The chain employs TRBV5-1 and TRBJ2-3; 12 bases agree with TRBD2. CDR1 is SGHRS and CDR2 is YFSETQ in the germline V gene. The CDR3 totals 16 residues. Trimming at V came to 4 bases and at J to 4 bases, leaving 7 bases not matched to a gene. CDR3 protein: CASSVTSGGIPDTQYF. CDR3 bases: TGCGCCAGCAGCGTGACTAGCGGGGGAATTCCAGATACGCAGTATTTT.

CDR3 region: CASSPRTGSRYGYTF. The CDR3 region has the DNA TGTGCCAGCTCACCCCGGACAGGATCTAGATATGGCTACACCTTC. The chain recombines TRBV18 with TRBJ1-2; 7 bases are a match to TRBD1. Germline assignment: CDR1 KGHSH and CDR2 LQKENI. V gave up 3 bases and J gave up 5 bases; unmatched junction bases: 9. The CDR3 consists of 15 residues.

This clonotype was recorded a few times. This chain joins TRBV5-1 and TRBJ2-4; D may correspond to TRBD1 or TRBD2 (5 bases each). With 9 bases removed from V and 3 bases from J, the gap between germline ends came to 25 bases. Germline CDR1 is SGHRS and CDR2 is YFSETQ. This CDR3 is built from 17 residues. In nucleotides, the CDR3 is TGCGCCACCTCAACCCACATAACACAGGACTTCAAAAACATTCAGTACTTC. Its translation is CATSTHITQDFKNIQYF.

This clonotype was seen once. V is TRBV9 and J is TRBJ2-7; 9 nucleotides line up with TRBD1. In germline, CDR1 is SGDLS, CDR2 YYNGEE. Unmatched junction bases numbered 13, after V lost 4 bases and J lost 5 bases. The CDR3 covers 16 residues. CDR3 DNA sequence: TGTGCCAGCAGCCCCAACCCTGGGACAGGGACCCACGAGCAGTACTTC. This sequence encodes CASSPNPGTGTHEQYF.

The chain carries TRBV6-2 or TRBV6-3 and TRBJ2-1; D may be TRBD2 (5 bases). The V end was cut by 8 bases, the J end by 3 bases, with 14 bases between. Germline V CDR1 and CDR2: MNHEY, SVGEGT. The CDR3 is 14 amino acids. This CDR3 is CASEFPGNYNEQFF. The CDR3 DNA reads as TGTGCCAGCGAATTTCCGGGAAACTACAATGAGCAGTTCTTC.

CDR3: CASSLTSGGQGEQFF. CDR3 sequence (DNA): TGTGCCAGCAGCCTCACTAGCGGGGGTCAGGGTGAGCAGTTCTTC. V gene TRBV3-1 combines with J gene TRBJ2-1, with 11 bases that match TRBD2. CDR3 size: 15 residues. Per the germline V gene, CDR1 is LGHDT and CDR2 is YNNKEL (reference sequence). With V trimmed by 4 bases and J by 9 bases, 8 bases remained unmatched.

A few counts support this clonotype. The chain has TRBV27 and TRBJ2-3; 9 positions agree with TRBD2. Per germline, CDR1 MNHEY and CDR2 SMNVEV (reference sequence). With 8 bases clipped from V and 3 bases from J, the junction kept 9 bases outside the gene matches. The CDR3 length is 15 residues. The DNA of the CDR3 is TGTGCCAGCGGCTTAGCGGGGGCGGGGACAGATACGCAGTATTTT. It translates to CASGLAGAGTDTQYF.

In nucleotides, the CDR3 is TGTGCCAGCAGCTTAATGGGACTAGCGACAGATACGCAGTATTTT. Amino acid sequence: CASSLMGLATDTQYF. The rearrangement joins TRBV7-3 to TRBJ2-3, with 10 bases identical to TRBD2. V trimming: 1 base; J trimming: 3 bases; junction bases outside the gene matches: 1. CDR1 and CDR2 from the germline V gene are SGHTA and FQGTGA. This CDR3 has 15 amino acids.

This clonotype was seen a handful of times. V is TRBV7-2 and J is TRBJ2-3; TRBD2 agrees at 11 bases. V gave up 4 bases and J gave up 5 bases; unmatched junction bases: 5. Per the germline V gene, CDR1 is SGHTA and CDR2 is FQGNSA. The CDR3 loop spans 15 amino acids. CDR3 in DNA: TGTGCCAGCAGCTACCGGGGACTAGCGGTAGATACGCAGTATTTT. Its protein is CASSYRGLAVDTQYF. The whole variable domain, filled in from reference TRBV7-2 and TRBJ2-3, reads GAGVSQSPSNKVTEKGKDVELRCDPISGHTALYWYRQSLGQGLEFLIYFQGNSAPDKSGLPSDRFSAERTGGSVSTLTIQRTQQEDSAVYLCASSYRGLAVDTQYFGPGTRLTVL.

In this sample, this clonotype turned up a few times. DNA for the CDR3: TGCAGCGTTTCCGGGACTAGGGAGGAGACCCAGTACTTC. Protein: CSVSGTREETQYF. The chain carries TRBV29-1 and TRBJ2-5; 8 nucleotides match TRBD2. The CDR3 spans 13 residues. From germline, CDR1 is SQVTM and CDR2 ANQGSEA. V was pared by 5 bases and J by 5 bases, with 7 bases of the junction left unmatched.

This clonotype appeared a few times. This rearrangement joins TRBV15 to TRBJ2-7; D is unclear. The CDR3 totals 11 residues. CDR1 and CDR2 from the germline V gene are LNHNV and YYDKDF (reference sequence). Trimming took off 5 bases at V and 3 bases at J, with 5 bases between the two ends. The CDR3 nucleotides are TGTGCCACCAGCGAAGACTACGAGCAGTACTTC. The encoded protein is CATSEDYEQYF.

The chain is built from TRBV6-6 and TRBJ2-5, with 8 bases fitting TRBD2. The tail of the sequence fits TRBJ2-7 better, so the J call may be wrong. The CDR3 is 16 residues long. CDR1 is MNHNY and CDR2 is SVGAGI in the germline V gene (reference sequence). In DNA form, the CDR3 reads TGTGCCAGCAGTCCGCCGACGGGGGGGTATCCCTACGAGCAGTACTTC. Protein sequence: CASSPPTGGYPYEQYF.

This clonotype was seen only a few times. The J gene is TRBJ2-7, the V gene TRBV10-3, with 7 bases fitting TRBD2. This CDR3 has 11 amino acids. Germline CDR1 reads ENHRY; CDR2 reads SYGVKD. V lost 8 bases and J lost 5; bases outside the gene matches: 3. CDR3 sequence reads: CAIGGGNEQYF. The CDR3 bases are TGTGCCATCGGGGGGGGGAACGAGCAGTACTTC.

The J gene is TRBJ2-2, the V gene TRBV2; possibly TRBD1 or TRBD2 for D (5 bases each). The CDR3 runs 16 residues. Germline V gene data show CDR1 as SNHLY and CDR2 as FYNNEI. The V end lost 3 bases, the J end lost 6 bases, and 17 bases lay between the germline ends. The CDR3 is CASSDNRERGSGELFF. CDR3 nucleotides: TGTGCCAGCAGTGATAATAGGGAGAGGGGTTCCGGGGAGCTGTTTTTT.

V usage is TRBV6-5 and J usage is TRBJ1-5, with 8 bases aligning to TRBD1. With 6 bases clipped from V and 0 bases from J, the junction kept 4 bases outside the gene matches. Germline CDR1 is MNHEY and CDR2 is SVGAGI. The CDR3 is made up of 15 amino acids. CDR3 nucleotides: TGTGCCAGCAGATGGGACAGGCGTAGCAATCAGCCCCAGCATTTT. Residues: CASRWDRRSNQPQHF.